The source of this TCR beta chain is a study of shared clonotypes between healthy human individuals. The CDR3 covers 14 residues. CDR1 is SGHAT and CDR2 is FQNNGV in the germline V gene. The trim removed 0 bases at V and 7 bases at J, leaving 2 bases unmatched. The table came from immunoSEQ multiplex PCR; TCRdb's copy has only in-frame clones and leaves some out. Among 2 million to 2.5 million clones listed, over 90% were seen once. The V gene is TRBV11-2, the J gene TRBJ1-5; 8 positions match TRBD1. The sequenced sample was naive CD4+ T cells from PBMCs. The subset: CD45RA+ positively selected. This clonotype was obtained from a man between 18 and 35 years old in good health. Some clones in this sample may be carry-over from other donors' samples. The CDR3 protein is CASSLEAGGQPQHF. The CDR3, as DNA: TGTGCCAGCAGCTTAGAGGCAGGGGGCCAGCCCCAGCATTTT.